This T cell receptor beta chain was identified in a study of blood T cell repertoires in COVID-19. Deletions cut 8 bases from V and 0 bases from J, with 17 bases between. The V gene's germline CDR1 is LGHDT and CDR2 YNNKEL (reference sequence). The CDR3 sequence is 17 residues long. Repertoires were generated with immunoSEQ multiplex PCR, while TCRdb's copy carries only in-frame clones and drops some. Among approximately 110,000 clones listed, roughly 76% were seen once. This chain uses TRBV3-1 (or the pseudogene TRBV3-2) with TRBJ2-6; tentative D call: TRBD1 (6 bases). Sequencing used peripheral blood. This sequence was found in a woman in her 70s with acute or convalescent COVID-19. This CDR3 is CASSPPGHLSGANVLTF. The CDR3 DNA follows: TGTGCCAGCTCCCCTCCGGGACACCTCTCTGGGGCCAACGTCCTGACTTTC.